This T cell receptor beta chain was captured in a study of T cells in Graves' hyperthyroidism and ophthalmopathy (dated by TCRdb to the late 2010s). In the study overall: A discovery cohort of about 96 patients, about 44 with Graves' ophthalmopathy and approximately 57 with stable Graves' hyperthyroidism, was used to find distinguishing TCR V-J signatures. The 85 to 100 discovery patients were divided at random into training and test sets in a 7:3 ratio. In addition, the study compared T-cell repertoires in thyroid tissue and in blood from six Graves' hyperthyroidism patients. Once sampling was done, hyperthyroidism patients were given methimazole at a starting dose of 30 mg daily, whereas ophthalmopathy patients were given high-dose intravenous methylprednisolone. Prospective prediction of ophthalmopathy was tested in an independent validation cohort of some 20 hyperthyroidism patients and 17 patients who later progressed to ophthalmopathy. The paper describes TCR Vbeta CDR3 sequencing of some 130 peripheral blood samples, made up of about 40 ophthalmopathy patients, over 70 hyperthyroidism patients and 17 progressor patients.

A word on this clonotype: Its antigen remains undetermined. Base qualities are missing; no much larger clone stands one base away.

Any patient with an uncontrolled infection, another autoimmune disease, pregnancy or lactation was excluded. Diagnoses relied on clinical symptoms, serum thyroxine and TRAb, thyroid ultrasound and orbital computed tomography. Total RNA was extracted using Trizol reagent, and RNA quality was assessed on an Agilent 2100 Bioanalyzer. Study-wide findings and limitations: Blood samples also contained most of the expanded thyroid clonotypes (frequency above 0.001), which suggests that blood repertoires may reflect thyroid immune responses. Sample size was not statistically predetermined, and blinding of investigators to group allocation was not performed. In validation, the model predicted progression to ophthalmopathy a median of roughly 6.2 months before onset, with about 64% sensitivity and about 72% specificity. A 13 V-J signature model separated ophthalmopathy from stable hyperthyroidism, with about 88% sensitivity and just under 84% specificity in cross-validation and 80%/75% in testing.

TCR beta CDR3 regions were amplified from RNA transcripts. The TCR CDR3 was subjected to a first round of RT-PCR using the HTBI primer set and the Qiagen OneStep RT-PCR kit. A second multiplex PCR round built the libraries, followed by size selection and purification. Sequencing of the libraries was done on an Illumina HiSeq2000 using paired-end 100 bp reads. The source study handled its data this way. Raw data were processed with SOAPnuke, discarding reads with adapters, uncalled bases, mean Phred below 15, or no exact constant-primer or identifier match. High-quality paired reads were merged with COPE v1.2.5, and unique nucleotide sequences were defined as clonotypes. MiTCR v1.1 was used to align the clonotypes against IMGT TRBV, TRBD and TRBJ reference segments. Only V-J combinations with frequency above 0.0001, covering roughly 99% of repertoires, were analysed. A TCS score was defined as the ratio of F50 (clonal expansion) to E x V (chaos), with BLOSUM62-based TCRdist applied between CDR3 peptides within each V-J. Welch's t-statistics and random forest reduced 500 to 550 V-J features to 13, which were used in a naive Bayes classifier (R e1071). Thyroid-blood repertoire similarity was quantified with the Morisita-Horn index. TCRdb reprocessing: public reads trimmed at Q25 with fastp, clones called with MiXCR, in-frame beta chains kept. Each record represents a unique CDR3 protein, reported with the most common genes and DNA among its rows. The V and J calls were determined by TCRdb, not by the authors. Counted in this sample were roughly 510,000 distinct CDR3 sequences; 46% of them appeared once. The ten largest clones capture 44% of the sample.

CDR1 and CDR2, per the germline V gene (reference sequence), are LNHDA and SQIVND. The cysteine opens and the phenylalanine closes a CDR3 of 14 amino acids. CDR3 DNA only is kept here, 42 bases in frame from base 1. V and J lose 5 bases and 3 bases, and a span of 13 bases separates them. This receptor was taken from an adult woman with Graves' disease, either hyperthyroidism or ophthalmopathy (not recorded which). The sequenced sample consisted of peripheral blood or thyroid tissue (not recorded which). The chain joins TRBV19 to TRBJ1-1; the D gene is possibly TRBD1, with 6 bases matching. The DNA reads TGTGCCAGTAGTTACGGACAGCTCTACACTGAAGCTTTCTTT. The resulting protein is CASSYGQLYTEAFF.